These T cell receptor beta chains were read from a single sample in a study of blood T cell repertoires in COVID-19. The repertoire was sequenced with immunoSEQ multiplex PCR; TCRdb's copy has only in-frame clones and lacks some. The sample has approximately 150,000 clones; around four fifths are singletons. Material for sequencing was peripheral blood. The receptors were sampled from a human donor in a cohort sampled during active COVID-19. Both conserved end residues are part of each CDR3. The order of the fields is J gene, D gene, V gene, clone size, CDR3 protein, CDR3 DNA. D genes are given only for firm matches. Clone size is given for some rows only: seen once, a few or many times, or a class if the clone is expanded.

>TRBJ1-1|NA|TRBV28|NA
CASSLRQGNTEAFF
TGTGCCAGCAGTTTGCGGCAGGGGAACACTGAAGCTTTCTTT
>TRBJ1-2|TRBD1|TRBV25-1|NA
CASISDRAGGYTF
TGTGCCAGCATCTCGGACAGGGCCGGTGGCTACACCTTC
>TRBJ1-2|NA|TRBV30|few
CAWSVGVHGYTF
TGTGCCTGGAGTGTCGGGGTCCATGGCTACACCTTC
>TRBJ1-6|TRBD1|TRBV19|few
CATSPDRVNNSPLHF
TGTGCCACCTCCCCCGACAGGGTGAATAATTCACCCCTCCACTTT
>TRBJ2-7|NA|TRBV14|NA
CAITLPGHLTYEQYF
TGTGCCATTACCCTCCCGGGACACCTAACCTACGAGCAGTACTTC
>TRBJ2-1|TRBD2|TRBV7-3|NA
CASSPETSPNEQFF
TGTGCCAGCAGCCCAGAGACTAGCCCTAATGAGCAGTTCTTC
>TRBJ2-7|TRBD2|TRBV14|NA
CASSPLSTSVSFSYEQYF
TGTGCCAGCAGCCCTCTATCCACTAGCGTATCATTCTCCTACGAGCAGTACTTC
>TRBJ2-1|TRBD2|TRBV28|NA
CASSLGTSGSRSLNEQFF
TGTGCCAGCAGTTTAGGGACTAGCGGGAGTAGATCCCTCAATGAGCAGTTCTTC
>TRBJ2-2|TRBD2|TRBV19|NA
CASSILAGGGGELFF
TGTGCCAGTAGTATACTGGCGGGAGGAGGCGGGGAGCTGTTTTTT
>TRBJ2-1|NA|TRBV7-3|NA
CASSLHDSYNEQFF
TGTGCCAGCAGCTTACACGACAGTTACAATGAGCAGTTCTTC
>TRBJ2-7|TRBD2|TRBV7-2|NA
CASSGNRALAGGEQYF
TGTGCCAGCAGCGGCAACAGGGCGCTAGCGGGAGGCGAGCAGTACTTC
>TRBJ2-7|TRBD1|TRBV6-2/TRBV6-3|few
CASSYWQGVYEQYF
TGTGCCAGCAGTTATTGGCAGGGGGTCTACGAGCAGTACTTC
>TRBJ2-3|NA|TRBV27|NA
CASSFSLLAVADTQYF
TGTGCCAGCAGTTTTTCCTTACTAGCAGTTGCAGATACGCAGTATTTT
>TRBJ2-2|NA|TRBV19|NA
CASKGAGYTGELFF
TGTGCCAGTAAAGGCGCCGGGTACACCGGGGAGCTGTTTTTT
>TRBJ1-4|NA|TRBV7-9|NA
CASSPGRATNEKLFF
TGTGCCAGCAGCCCCGGTCGTGCAACTAATGAAAAACTGTTTTTT
>TRBJ1-4|NA|TRBV5-8|NA
CASSTGGSTNEKLFF
TGTGCCAGCAGCACCGGGGGTTCAACTAATGAAAAACTGTTTTTT
>TRBJ1-1|TRBD1|TRBV29-1|NA
CSVKTGTVNTEAFF
TGCAGCGTTAAGACCGGGACAGTGAACACTGAAGCTTTCTTT
>TRBJ1-5|TRBD1|TRBV2|few
CASNRQGERPNQPQHF
TGTGCCAGCAACCGACAGGGGGAAAGGCCCAATCAGCCCCAGCATTTT
>TRBJ1-4|NA|TRBV7-9|NA
CASSLDRQRYEKLFF
TGTGCCAGCAGCTTAGATCGACAGAGGTATGAAAAACTGTTTTTT
>TRBJ2-5|NA|TRBV30|NA
CAWGSGTNQETQYF
TGTGCCTGGGGATCCGGGACAAATCAAGAGACCCAGTACTTC
>TRBJ1-1|NA|TRBV6-1|NA
CASSEDNGIITEAFF
TGTGCCAGCAGTGAAGATAACGGGATTATCACTGAAGCTTTCTTT
>TRBJ2-3|NA|TRBV7-2|once
CASSPFPDTQYF
TGTGCCAGCAGCCCTTTTCCAGATACGCAGTATTTT
>TRBJ1-6|NA|TRBV18|NA
CASSSAGGTPNSPLHF
TGTGCCAGCTCATCGGCTGGGGGGACGCCAAATTCACCCCTCCACTTT
>TRBJ2-7|TRBD2|TRBV3-1/TRBV3-2|NA
CASSQDASGTTEQYF
TGTGCCAGCAGCCAAGATGCTAGCGGGACGACCGAGCAGTACTTC
>TRBJ2-5|TRBD2|TRBV29-1|NA
CSVEEGSGNVETQYF
TGCAGCGTTGAGGAAGGTAGCGGGAACGTAGAGACCCAGTACTTC
>TRBJ2-1|TRBD2|TRBV24-1|few
CATSESLAGVNEQFF
TGTGCCACCAGTGAATCACTAGCGGGAGTCAATGAGCAGTTCTTC
>TRBJ2-7|NA|TRBV4-2|NA
CASSQATALIPYEQYF
TGTGCCAGCAGCCAAGCGACAGCTTTAATACCCTACGAGCAGTACTTC
>TRBJ2-3|NA|TRBV4-2|few
CASSQDPLTGFSTDTQYF
TGTGCCAGCAGCCAAGATCCCCTGACTGGGTTTAGCACAGATACGCAGTATTTT
>TRBJ1-2|NA|TRBV4-3|NA
CASSQDVGRGYGYTF
TGCGCCAGCAGCCAAGATGTGGGAAGGGGCTATGGCTACACCTTC
>TRBJ2-1|NA|TRBV27|NA
CASRRDNEQFF
TGTGCCAGCAGACGGGACAATGAGCAGTTCTTC
>TRBJ1-2|NA|TRBV28|NA
CASSPGGGTNQGYTF
TGTGCCAGCAGTCCCGGGGGGGGGACAAACCAGGGCTACACCTTC
>TRBJ1-4|TRBD1|TRBV18|NA
CASSRTGTNEKLFF
TGTGCCAGCTCACGGACAGGGACTAATGAAAAACTGTTTTTT
>TRBJ1-2|TRBD1|TRBV2|few
CASTASRGPGYGYTF
TGTGCCAGCACCGCAAGCAGGGGGCCGGGCTATGGCTACACCTTC
>TRBJ1-5|NA|TRBV24-1|NA
CATSDSLGRGDQPQHF
TGTGCCACCAGTGATTCCCTGGGGCGGGGGGATCAGCCCCAGCATTTT
>TRBJ1-3|NA|TRBV11-3|NA
CASSQGMGGNTIYF
TGTGCCAGCAGCCAGGGCATGGGCGGAAACACCATATATTTT
>TRBJ1-4|NA|TRBV27|NA
CASSPWSVGKLFF
TGTGCCAGCAGTCCATGGTCGGTCGGAAAACTGTTTTTT
>TRBJ1-6|NA|TRBV3-1/TRBV3-2|NA
CASSPRERNSPLHF
TGTGCCAGCAGCCCCAGGGAACGTAATTCACCCCTCCACTTT
>TRBJ2-5|TRBD1|TRBV28|NA
CASRKPLGTGRKTQYF
TGTGCCAGCAGGAAGCCTCTCGGGACAGGGCGAAAGACCCAGTACTTC
>TRBJ2-1|NA|TRBV11-3|NA
CASSLVTSSYNEQFF
TGTGCCAGCAGCTTAGTAACTAGCTCCTACAATGAGCAGTTCTTC
>TRBJ1-5|NA|TRBV7-8|NA
CASSPQASNQPQHF
TGTGCCAGCAGCCCGCAGGCTAGCAATCAGCCCCAGCATTTT
>TRBJ2-3|NA|TRBV6-2/TRBV6-3|NA
CASSTSVTTQYF
TGTGCCAGCAGCACGTCGGTTACTACGCAGTATTTT
>TRBJ2-6|TRBD2|TRBV10-3|few
CAIRTSGSGGANVLTF
TGTGCCATCAGGACTAGCGGGAGTGGTGGGGCCAACGTCCTGACTTTC
>TRBJ2-1|TRBD2|TRBV18|NA
CASSPPAGDYYNEQFF
TGTGCCAGCTCACCACCGGCGGGAGATTATTACAATGAGCAGTTCTTC
>TRBJ2-7|NA|TRBV24-1|once
CATSEGRLEFRNEQYF
TGTGCCACCAGTGAGGGGCGGCTAGAGTTTAGAAACGAGCAGTACTTC
>TRBJ1-2|NA|TRBV29-1|NA
CSVEETAEGYTF
TGCAGCGTTGAAGAGACAGCAGAAGGCTACACCTTC
>TRBJ2-5|NA|TRBV28|NA
CASSPTWGGVKETQYF
TGTGCCAGCAGCCCGACGTGGGGCGGGGTAAAAGAGACCCAGTACTTC
>TRBJ2-3|NA|TRBV11-2|NA
CASSLLALASTDTQYF
TGTGCCAGCAGCTTATTGGCATTGGCCAGCACAGATACGCAGTATTTT
>TRBJ2-3|NA|TRBV27|NA
CASSYQGRSVSDTQYF
TGTGCCAGCAGCTATCAGGGGAGATCAGTGTCAGATACGCAGTATTTT
>TRBJ1-2|NA|TRBV6-5|once
CASKTDRRGGYTF
TGTGCCAGCAAAACCGACAGGCGAGGTGGCTACACCTTC
>TRBJ2-1|TRBD1|TRBV29-1|NA
CSVSGQSYNEQFF
TGCAGCGTTTCGGGACAGTCCTACAATGAGCAGTTCTTC
>TRBJ2-2|TRBD1|TRBV19|NA
CASSIRGGRTNTGELFF
TGTGCCAGTAGTATACGAGGGGGCAGAACGAACACCGGGGAGCTGTTTTTT
>TRBJ2-7|TRBD2|TRBV4-1|NA
CASSHQPGLAAYEQYF
TGCGCCAGCAGCCATCAACCGGGACTAGCGGCCTACGAGCAGTACTTC